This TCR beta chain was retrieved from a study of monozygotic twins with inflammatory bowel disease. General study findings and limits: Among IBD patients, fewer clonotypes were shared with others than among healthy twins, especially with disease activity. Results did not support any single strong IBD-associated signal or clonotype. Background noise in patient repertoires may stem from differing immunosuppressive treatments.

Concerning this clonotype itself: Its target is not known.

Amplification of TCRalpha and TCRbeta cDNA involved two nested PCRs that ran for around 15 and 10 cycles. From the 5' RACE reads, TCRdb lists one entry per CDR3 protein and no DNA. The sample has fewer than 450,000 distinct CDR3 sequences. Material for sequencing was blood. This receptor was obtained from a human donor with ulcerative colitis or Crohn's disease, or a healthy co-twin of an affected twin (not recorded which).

The CDR3 region is CASSLRAGGVNTQYF. The chain couples TRBV7-2 to TRBJ2-3; lacking DNA, the TRBD2 call made by TCRdb goes unchecked. The CDR3 loop spans 15 amino acids. Germline V CDR1 and CDR2: SGHTA, FQGNSA.